These 12 T cell receptor beta chains came from one sample sequenced in a study of T cell responses to AZD1222 COVID-19 vaccine. Profiling relied on immunoSEQ multiplex PCR, and the TCRdb table lists in-frame clones only, not all of them. The table lists 150,000 to 180,000 clones, roughly nine tenths of them singletons. The sequencing here drew on peripheral blood, taken on day 0 of MenACWY control vaccination. The receptor set was obtained from an adult in good health.

The CDR3 protein is CATSAPGGTEAFF. The CDR3 bases are TGTGCCACCAGTGCACCTGGGGGCACTGAAGCTTTCTTT. The rearrangement links TRBV24-1 to TRBJ1-1; possible D gene TRBD1, 5 bases. The length of the CDR3 is 13 residues. Trimming pared 5 bases from V and 4 bases from J, leaving 10 bases between. Germline V gene sequence: CDR1 KGHDR, CDR2 SFDVKD.

This clone was detected a few times. V and J are TRBV12-5 and TRBJ2-3; D is unclear. This CDR3 spans 16 amino acids. V was clipped by 0 bases and J by 0 bases, with 10 bases between them. Germline-derived CDR1 and CDR2 are LGHNT and FRNRAP. CDR3 loop: CASGLVSKASTDTQYF. Here the CDR3 DNA reads TGTGCTAGTGGTTTGGTTTCGAAAGCTAGCACAGATACGCAGTATTTT.

The chain combines TRBV5-1 with TRBJ2-5; the D gene is possibly TRBD1 (7 bases). The germline gives CDR1 SGHRS, CDR2 YFSETQ. The V end was cut by 0 bases, the J end by 5 bases, with 14 bases between. The CDR3 extends over 15 amino acids. DNA for the CDR3: TGCGCCAGCAGCTTGGCCGCAGGGGGAGGTGAGACCCAGTACTTC. As protein: CASSLAAGGGETQYF.

The chain has TRBV4-1 and TRBJ2-5, with D possibly being TRBD2 (6 bases). The length of the CDR3 is 13 residues. Germline CDR1 reads MGHRA; CDR2 reads YSYEKL. Trimming left V 4 bases short and J 5 bases short, with 11 bases between. CDR3 bases: TGCGCCAGCAGCCTGGGACTCCCCGAGACCCAGTACTTC. This encodes CASSLGLPETQYF.

This clone was found a few times. The chain employs TRBV5-8 and TRBJ2-7; 8 nucleotides align to TRBD2. V lost 3 bases and J lost 9; bases outside the gene matches: 5. Germline CDR1 SGHTS, CDR2 YDEGEE. This CDR3 is built from 12 residues. The CDR3 sequence is CASSSGGHGQYV. In DNA form, the CDR3 reads TGTGCCAGCAGCTCGGGGGGGCATGGGCAGTACGTC.

The chain recombines TRBV7-3 with TRBJ2-2, with D maybe TRBD1 (6 bases). This CDR3 comprises 14 residues. CDR1 is SGHTA, CDR2 FQGTGA, per germline. Trimming shortened V by 4 bases and J by 10 bases, and 16 bases separated the two germline ends. The CDR3, as DNA: TGTGCCAGCAGCTCGCGAGTCAGGGGTCCGGAGCTGTTTTTT. It encodes CASSSRVRGPELFF. Drawing the rest from reference TRBV7-3 and TRBJ2-2, the complete variable domain is GAGVSQTPSNKVTEKGKYVELRCDPISGHTALYWYRQSLGQGPEFLIYFQGTGAADDSGLPNDRFFAVRPEGSVSTLKIQRTERGDSAVYLCASSSRVRGPELFFGEGSRLTVL.

With regard to this clone: The same CDR3 can be traced to other DNA sequences in this sample. This sequence joins TRBV18 and TRBJ1-5, with a possible D match to TRBD1 (6 bases). The CDR3 extends over 13 amino acids. V dropped 2 bases and J dropped 5 bases, with 7 bases sitting between them. Germline V gene sequence: CDR1 KGHSH, CDR2 LQKENI. The CDR3 reads CASSPGGDQPQHF. The CDR3 DNA sequence: TGTGCCAGCTCACCAGGGGGCGATCAGCCCCAGCATTTT.

The chain uses TRBV28 and TRBJ2-3, with 12 bases that match TRBD2. The CDR3 is made up of 16 amino acids. Germline CDR1 reads MDHEN; CDR2 reads SYDVKM. The trim removed 3 bases at V and 5 bases at J, leaving 6 bases unmatched. The CDR3 DNA is TGTGCCAGCAGTTTGGGAGGACTAGCGGGGATAGATACGCAGTATTTT. Translated: CASSLGGLAGIDTQYF.

This clone occurred once. The same CDR3 is also encoded by other DNA sequences in this sample. The J gene is TRBJ2-3, the V gene TRBV5-1, with 8 bases fitting TRBD2. V was pared by 2 bases and J by 1 base, with 0 bases of the junction left unmatched. CDR3 length: 14 residues. CDR1 and CDR2 from the germline V gene are SGHRS and YFSETQ. The chain's CDR3 is CASSLLAGTDTQYF. The CDR3 DNA follows: TGCGCCAGCAGCTTACTAGCGGGCACAGATACGCAGTATTTT.

There are many counts of this clone. J is TRBJ2-7 and V is TRBV29-1; 12 positions agree with TRBD1. The CDR3 loop spans 13 amino acids. CDR1 SQVTM and CDR2 ANQGSEA come from the germline V gene. J gave up 6 bases and V 6 bases, and 6 bases lay outside the gene matches. The CDR3 protein is CSVGTGGEGEQYF. Written as DNA, the CDR3 is TGCAGCGTCGGGACAGGGGGCGAGGGCGAGCAGTACTTC.

The rearrangement uses TRBV7-6 and TRBJ1-2; D ambiguous. This CDR3 contains 14 residues. V shed 0 bases and J shed 4 bases, with 9 bases lying between them. Germline CDR1 and CDR2: SGHVS and FNYEAQ. The CDR3 nucleotides read TGTGCCAGCAGCTTAGCGGAGGGCGGCTATGGCTACACCTTC. It yields the protein CASSLAEGGYGYTF.

This sequence joins TRBV6-5 and TRBJ2-2, with D hard to call. CDR1 and CDR2 from the germline V gene are MNHEY and SVGAGI. V lost 0 bases to trimming and J lost 4 bases, with 6 bases between them. The CDR3 has 14 residues. CDR3: CASSYSHGTGELFF. CDR3 nucleotides: TGTGCCAGCAGTTACTCCCATGGCACCGGGGAGCTGTTTTTT.